This T cell receptor (beta chain) was recorded in a study of blood T cell repertoires in COVID-19. The CDR3 sequence is 13 residues long. In germline, CDR1 is SGDLS, CDR2 YYNGEE. J gave up 4 bases and V 3 bases, and 3 bases lay outside the gene matches. The assay was immunoSEQ multiplex PCR, and TCRdb's table has in-frame clones only and misses some. There are about 210,000 clones in the sample; about four fifths occur only once, and under 3% lies in the top ten. This clone was detected only once. This chain uses TRBV9 with TRBJ1-1; TRBD1 agrees at 7 bases. Sequenced sample: peripheral blood. The sequence was collected from a man between 50 and 59 years old with active or convalescent COVID-19. This CDR3 reads CASSAGGSTEAFF. In DNA, the CDR3 is TGTGCCAGCAGCGCAGGGGGGAGCACTGAAGCTTTCTTT.